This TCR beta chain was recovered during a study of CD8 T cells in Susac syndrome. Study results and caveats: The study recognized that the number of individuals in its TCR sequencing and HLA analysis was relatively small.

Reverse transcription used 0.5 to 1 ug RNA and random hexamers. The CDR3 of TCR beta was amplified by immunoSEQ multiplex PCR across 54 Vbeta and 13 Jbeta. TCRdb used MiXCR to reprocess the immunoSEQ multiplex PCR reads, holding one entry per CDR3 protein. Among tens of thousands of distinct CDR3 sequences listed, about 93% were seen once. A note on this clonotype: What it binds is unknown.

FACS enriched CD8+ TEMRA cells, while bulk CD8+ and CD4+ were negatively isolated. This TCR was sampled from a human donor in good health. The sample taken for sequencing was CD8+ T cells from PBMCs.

In DNA form, the CDR3 reads TGTGCCAGCAGTTCATTCAACACCGGGGAGCTGTTTTTT. Its protein product is CASSSFNTGELFF. This chain uses TRBV27 with TRBJ2-2; D unresolved. The CDR3 runs 13 residues. Trimming cost V 4 bases and J 2 bases, with 5 bases left between them. The V gene's germline CDR1 is MNHEY and CDR2 SMNVEV (reference sequence).